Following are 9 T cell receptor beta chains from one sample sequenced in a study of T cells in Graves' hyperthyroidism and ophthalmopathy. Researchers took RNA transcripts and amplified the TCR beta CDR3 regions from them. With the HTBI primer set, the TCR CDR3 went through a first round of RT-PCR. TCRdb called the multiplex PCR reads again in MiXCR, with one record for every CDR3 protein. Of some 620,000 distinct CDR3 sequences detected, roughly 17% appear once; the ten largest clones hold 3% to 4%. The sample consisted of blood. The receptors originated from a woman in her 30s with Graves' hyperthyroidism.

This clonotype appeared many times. The CDR3 sequence is CASGTGSADTQYF. The CDR3 DNA sequence: TGTGCCAGCGGGACTGGTAGCGCAGATACGCAGTATTTT. The chain recombines TRBV5-6 with TRBJ2-3, with TRBD2 as a possible D gene (6 bases). The CDR3 contains 13 residues. Trimming pared 7 bases from V and 4 bases from J, leaving 13 bases between. Germline values: CDR1 SGHDT, CDR2 YYEEEE.

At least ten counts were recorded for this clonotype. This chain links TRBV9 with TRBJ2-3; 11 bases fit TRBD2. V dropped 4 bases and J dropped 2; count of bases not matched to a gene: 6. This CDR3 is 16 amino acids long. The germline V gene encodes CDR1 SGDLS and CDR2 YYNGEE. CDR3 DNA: TGTGCCAGCAGCACCTTAGCGGGAGGGTTCACAGATACGCAGTATTTT. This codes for CASSTLAGGFTDTQYF. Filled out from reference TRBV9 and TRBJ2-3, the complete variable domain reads DSGVTQTPKHLITATGQRVTLRCSPRSGDLSVYWYQQSLDQGLQFLIQYYNGEERAKGNILERFSAQQFPDLHSELNLSSLELGDSALYFCASSTLAGGFTDTQYFGPGTRLTVL.

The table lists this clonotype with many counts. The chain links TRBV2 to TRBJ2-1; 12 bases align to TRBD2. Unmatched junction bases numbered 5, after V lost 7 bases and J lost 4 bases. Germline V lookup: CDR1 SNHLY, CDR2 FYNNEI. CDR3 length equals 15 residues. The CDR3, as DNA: TGTGCCAGCACTACTAGCGGGAGGATATACAATGAGCAGTTCTTC. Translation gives CASTTSGRIYNEQFF.

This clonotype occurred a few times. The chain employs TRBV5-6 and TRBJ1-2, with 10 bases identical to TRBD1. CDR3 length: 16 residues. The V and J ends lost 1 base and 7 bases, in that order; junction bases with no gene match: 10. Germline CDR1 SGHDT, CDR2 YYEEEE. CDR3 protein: CASSLMDRGTGVGYTF. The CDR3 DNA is TGTGCCAGCAGCTTGATGGACCGCGGGACAGGGGTTGGCTACACCTTC. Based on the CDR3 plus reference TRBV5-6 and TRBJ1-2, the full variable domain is DAGVTQSPTHLIKTRGQQVTLRCSPKSGHDTVSWYQQALGQGPQFIFQYYEEEERQRGNFPDRFSGHQFPNYSSELNVNALLLGDSALYLCASSLMDRGTGVGYTFGSGTRLTVV.

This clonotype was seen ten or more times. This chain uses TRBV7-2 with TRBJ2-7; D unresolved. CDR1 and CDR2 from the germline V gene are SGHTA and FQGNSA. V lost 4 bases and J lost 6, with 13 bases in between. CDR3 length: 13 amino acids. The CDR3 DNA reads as TGTGCCAGCAGCTCAAGACTGGTCGGCGAGCAGTACTTC. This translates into CASSSRLVGEQYF.

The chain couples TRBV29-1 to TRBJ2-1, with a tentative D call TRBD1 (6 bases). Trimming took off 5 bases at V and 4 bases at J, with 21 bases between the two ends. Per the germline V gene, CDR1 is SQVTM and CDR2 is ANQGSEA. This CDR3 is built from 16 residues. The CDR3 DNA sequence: TGCAGCGTTAAAGGTACTACCCAGGGGTTATACAATGAGCAGTTCTTC. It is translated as CSVKGTTQGLYNEQFF.

The DNA of the CDR3 is TGTGCCAGCAGGGCCGGGACAGGGGGCGGACGTGGCACTGAAGCTTTCTTT. Amino acids: CASRAGTGGGRGTEAFF. V and J are TRBV27 and TRBJ1-1; 12 nucleotides align to TRBD1. Germline V gene lookup returns CDR1 MNHEY and CDR2 SMNVEV (reference sequence). This CDR3 region has 17 residues. The ends lost 6 bases at V and 4 bases at J; junction bases unmatched: 12.

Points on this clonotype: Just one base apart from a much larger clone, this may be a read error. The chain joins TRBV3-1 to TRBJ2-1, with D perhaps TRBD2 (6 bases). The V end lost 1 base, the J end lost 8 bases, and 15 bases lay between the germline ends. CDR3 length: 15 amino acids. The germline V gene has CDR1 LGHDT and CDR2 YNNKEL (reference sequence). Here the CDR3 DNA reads TGTGCCAGCAGCCAAGGGGACGGGGGTATCGATGAGCAGTTCTTC. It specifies CASSQGDGGIDEQFF.

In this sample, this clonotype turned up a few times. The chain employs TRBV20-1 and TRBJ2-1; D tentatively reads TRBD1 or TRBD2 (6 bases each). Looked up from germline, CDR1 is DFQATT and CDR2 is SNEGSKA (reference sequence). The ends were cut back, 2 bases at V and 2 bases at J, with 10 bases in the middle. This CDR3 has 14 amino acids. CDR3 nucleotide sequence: TGCAGTGCTAGAAACAGGGAGGCCTACAATGAGCAGTTCTTC. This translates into CSARNREAYNEQFF.